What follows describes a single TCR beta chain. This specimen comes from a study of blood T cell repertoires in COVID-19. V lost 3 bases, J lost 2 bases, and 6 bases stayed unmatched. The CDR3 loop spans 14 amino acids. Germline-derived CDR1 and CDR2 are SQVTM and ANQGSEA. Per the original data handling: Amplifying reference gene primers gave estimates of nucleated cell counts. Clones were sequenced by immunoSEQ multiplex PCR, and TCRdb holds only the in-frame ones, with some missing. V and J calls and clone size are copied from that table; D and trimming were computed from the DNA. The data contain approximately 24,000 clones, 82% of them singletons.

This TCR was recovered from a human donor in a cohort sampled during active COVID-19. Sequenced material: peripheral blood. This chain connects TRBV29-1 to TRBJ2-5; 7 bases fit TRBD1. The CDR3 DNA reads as TGCAGCGTTGAGATTCGCAGGGGGCAAGAGACCCAGTACTTC. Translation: CSVEIRRGQETQYF.